These T cell receptor beta chains were read from a single sample in a study of esophageal squamous cell carcinoma under preoperative chemotherapy. TCRdb itself ran the PCR reads through MiXCR, one entry per CDR3 protein. This table holds around 15,000 distinct CDR3 sequences, approximately 57% found once. This material was obtained from a patient given preoperative chemotherapy. The receptor set was obtained from a human donor with esophageal squamous cell carcinoma. The donor label of this sample is uncertain. The CDR3 runs from the conserved cysteine through the conserved F or W. D genes are given only for firm matches. Where a row states a size, it is once, few, many or the class of an expanded clone; other rows omit it.

abundance	d_gene	v_gene	j_gene	CDR3aa	CDR3nt
few	.	TRBV7-2	TRBJ1-5	CASSLVPNSNQPQHF	TGTGCCAGCAGCTTAGTACCTAATAGCAATCAGCCCCAGCATTTT
.	.	TRBV6-1	TRBJ2-4	CASSGGMGTDTQYF	TGTGCCAGCAGTGGCGGGATGGGGACAGATACGCAGTACTTC
.	TRBD2	TRBV6-1	TRBJ2-1	CASSAGGGGSGPETQYF	TGTGCCAGCAGTGCGGGCGGGGGGGGGAGCGGCCCAGAGACGCAGTATTTC
once	.	TRBV6-1	TRBJ2-3	CAGGLGGGGTETQYF	TGTGCCGGCGGCTTAGGGGGGGGGGGCACAGAGACGCAGTATTTC
many	TRBD1	TRBV12-3/TRBV12-4	TRBJ1-5	CASTINGQGNQPQHF	TGTGCCAGCACCATAAATGGACAGGGGAATCAGCCCCAGCATTTT
.	.	TRBV6-5	TRBJ2-7	CASSYTGNYEQYF	TGTGCCAGCAGTTACACAGGGAACTACGAGCAGTACTTC
.	.	TRBV4-1	TRBJ2-5	CASSPGRGKEFGTQYF	TGCGCCAGCAGCCCCGGTAGAGGAAAAGAATTTGGGACCCAGTACTTC
.	.	TRBV12-3/TRBV12-4	TRBJ2-3	CAGRGGRAADTQYF	TGTGCGGGCAGGGGGGGTCGAGCCGCAGATACGCAGTATTTT
.	TRBD2	TRBV7-6	TRBJ2-7	CAGSGGGSQDTQYF	TGTGCGGGGAGCGGGGGCGGGAGCCAAGATACGCAGTACTTC
.	TRBD2	TRBV6-1	TRBJ2-1	CASSPAAGTSAYNEQFF	TGTGCCAGCAGTCCCGCCGCCGGGACTAGCGCTTACAATGAGCAGTTCTTC
.	.	TRBV12-5	TRBJ1-2	CASGTYRESGYTF	TGTGCTAGTGGTACCTACAGGGAGTCTGGCTACACCTTC
few	.	TRBV12-3/TRBV12-4	TRBJ2-3	CASSFSGDDTQYF	TGTGCCAGCAGTTTTAGTGGTGATGATACGCAGTATTTT
.	TRBD1	TRBV6-1	TRBJ2-4	CASSEAGQGAKDMQYF	TGTGCCAGCAGTGAAGCGGGACAGGGAGCCAAAGACATGCAGTACTTC
.	.	TRBV6-1	TRBJ2-3	CAGSGGMDQDTQYF	TGTGCGGGCAGTGGGGGGATGGACCAAGATACGCAGTATTTT
.	.	TRBV6-1	TRBJ2-2	CASRPEHVGTGTLYF	.
.	.	TRBV7-6	TRBJ2-6	CASSGPGGRSGANDLTF	TGTGCCAGCAGCGGCCCCGGGGGACGCTCTGGGGCCAACGACCTGACCTTC
.	TRBD2	TRBV6-1	TRBJ2-5	CASSQRAGVVGRYF	TGTGCCAGCAGCCAGAGAGCGGGAGTCGTGGGTCGGTACTTC
many	.	TRBV6-1	TRBJ2-1	CATQEGKNEQFF	TGTGCCACCCAGGAGGGGAAGAATGAGCAGTTCTTC
.	TRBD1	TRBV12-3/TRBV12-4	TRBJ2-1	CASRGQGAGYEQFF	TGTGCCAGCAGGGGACAGGGGGCCGGGTACGAGCAGTTCTTC
.	.	TRBV6-1	TRBJ2-6	CASGGAPPGAYVLTF	TGTGCCAGCGGGGGGGCACCTCCGGGGGCCTACGTGCTGACTTTC
once	.	TRBV6-1	TRBJ2-1	CASSEPPGGEQFF	TGTGCCAGCAGTGAACCCCCTGGCGGTGAGCAGTTCTTT
many	.	TRBV12-5	TRBJ2-3	CASGKWGAGTDTQYF	TGTGCTAGTGGAAAGTGGGGGGCCGGCACAGATACGCAGTATTTT
.	TRBD2	TRBV27	TRBJ2-7	CATKAGGGSMYEQYF	TGTGCCACCAAAGCGGGAGGGGGGTCTATGTACGAGCAGTACTTC
.	TRBD2	TRBV12-3/TRBV12-4	TRBJ2-5	CASSQTSGGNEQYF	TGTGCCAGCAGCCAGACTAGCGGGGGGAATGAGCAGTACTTC
few	.	TRBV6-1	TRBJ2-3	CASTLSGASTDTQYF	TGTGCCAGCACCCTTAGCGGTGCTAGCACAGATACGCAGTATTTT
few	TRBD2	TRBV6-1	TRBJ2-5	CASGGNGGGGPETQYF	TGTGCCAGCGGGGGCAACGGGGGGGGCGGGCCAGAGACCCAGTACTTC
.	.	TRBV6-1	TRBJ2-3	CASSGKGGDGEDTQYF	TGTGCCAGCAGTGGCAAGGGGGGGGACGGCGAAGACACGCAGTATTTT
.	TRBD2	TRBV6-4	TRBJ2-2	CASSALAGNTGELFF	TGTGCCAGCAGTGCGTTAGCGGGAAACACCGGGGAGCTGTTTTTT
.	TRBD1	TRBV4-1	TRBJ1-4	CASSKGQGGRVSREKLFF	TGCGCCAGCTCGAAGGGGCAGGGGGGCCGAGTTTCGAGGGAAAAACTGTTTTTT
.	TRBD2	TRBV12-3/TRBV12-4	TRBJ2-1	CASSFYRREGHNEQFF	TGTGCCAGCAGTTTCTATCGTCGGGAGGGTCACAATGAGCAGTTCTTC
medium-sized	TRBD1	TRBV7-6	TRBJ2-2	CASRTTGGATFGELFF	TGTGCCAGCAGGACGACAGGGGGCGCGACTTTCGGGGAGCTGTTTTTT
.	.	TRBV20-1	TRBJ2-1	CSANYYNEQFF	TGCAGTGCGAACTACTACAATGAGCAGTTCTTC
.	TRBD1	TRBV12-3/TRBV12-4	TRBJ1-1	CASSSQGTSTEAFF	TGTGCCAGCAGTTCACAGGGGACCAGCACTGAAGCTTTCTTT
.	.	TRBV6-1	TRBJ2-1	CASSEGDTHNEQFF	TGTGCCAGCAGTGAGGGAGACACTCACAATGAGCAGTTCTTC
.	.	TRBV4-3	TRBJ1-1	CASSQEASTEAFF	TGCGCCAGCAGCCAAGAGGCGAGTACTGAAGCTTTCTTT
.	TRBD2	TRBV10-3	TRBJ2-5	CGAGDGGGDQDTQYF	TGTGGTGCGGGGGACGGGGGGGGTGACCAAGACACCCAGTACTTC
.	TRBD1	TRBV6-2/TRBV6-3	TRBJ2-7	CASSYKPGTGAYEQYF	TGTGCCAGCAGTTACAAACCTGGGACAGGGGCCTACGAGCAGTACTTC
once	.	TRBV6-5	TRBJ2-2	CASSYSTPTGELFF	TGTGCCAGCAGTTACTCTACCCCCACCGGGGAGCTGTTTTTT
many	.	TRBV6-5	TRBJ2-7	CASSYSTPGWGNEQYF	TGTGCCAGCAGTTACTCGACGCCAGGGTGGGGCAATGAGCAGTACTTC
.	TRBD2	TRBV6-1	TRBJ2-7	CASRGTSGRYEQYF	TGTGCCAGCAGGGGGACTAGCGGGAGGTACGAGCAGTACTTC
.	.	TRBV6-1	TRBJ2-3	CARGSKGGSTGKQYF	TGTGCCAGGGGATCTAAGGGTGGGAGCACAGGGAAGCAGTATTTT
.	.	TRBV5-1	TRBJ2-5	CASSYNTEETQYF	TGCGCCAGCAGCTACAATACAGAAGAGACCCAGTACTTC
once	.	TRBV6-5	TRBJ2-7	CASSYSHLSEQYF	TGTGCCAGCAGTTACTCTCACCTCAGTGAGCAGTACTTC
.	.	TRBV6-4	TRBJ2-4	CARGPGAKNIQYF	TGTGCCAGGGGGCCGGGAGCCAAAAATATTCAGTACTTC
few	TRBD1	TRBV23-1	TRBJ2-5	CASSQSSQGVYQETQYF	TGCGCCAGCAGTCAATCCTCCCAGGGGGTGTACCAAGAGACCCAGTACTTC
.	.	TRBV6-1	TRBJ2-7	CASSEWVYEQYF	TGTGCCAGCAGTGAATGGGTCTACGAGCAGTACTTC
.	.	TRBV6-1	TRBJ2-4	CASSEAAGKGVRAKEIQYF	TGTGCCAGCAGTGAAGCTGCGGGGAAAGGGGTTCGAGCCAAAGAGATTCAGTACTTC
many	.	TRBV7-2	TRBJ2-3	CASSLRVTQYF	TGTGCCAGCAGCTTACGGGTTACGCAGTATTTT
.	.	TRBV7-2	TRBJ2-1	CASSLPTHGGRNDAQFF	TGTGCCAGTAGCTTGCCAACTCACGGTGGGAGGAACGATGCGCAGTTCTTT
few	TRBD2	TRBV6-1	TRBJ2-3	CASRGNGGDEADTQYF	TGTGCCAGCAGGGGCAACGGGGGGGACGAGGCAGATACGCAGTATTTC
.	TRBD1	TRBV4-1	TRBJ2-3	CASSSGQITDTQYF	TGCGCCAGCAGCTCGGGACAGATCACAGATACGCAGTATTTT
.	.	TRBV27	TRBJ2-2	CASGANTGELFF	TGTGCCAGCGGAGCGAACACCGGGGAGCTGTTTTTT
once	.	TRBV6-1	TRBJ2-1	CASRKDGGGEQFF	TGTGCCAGCAGGAAGGATGGAGGGGGTGAGCAGTTCTTC
.	.	TRBV10-3	TRBJ2-1	CASGHGWLNEQFF	TGTGCCTCAGGGCATGGCTGGCTCAATGAGCAGTTCTTC
large	.	TRBV7-6	TRBJ2-1	CASSSGNEQFF	TGTGCCAGCAGCTCGGGGAATGAGCAGTTCTTC